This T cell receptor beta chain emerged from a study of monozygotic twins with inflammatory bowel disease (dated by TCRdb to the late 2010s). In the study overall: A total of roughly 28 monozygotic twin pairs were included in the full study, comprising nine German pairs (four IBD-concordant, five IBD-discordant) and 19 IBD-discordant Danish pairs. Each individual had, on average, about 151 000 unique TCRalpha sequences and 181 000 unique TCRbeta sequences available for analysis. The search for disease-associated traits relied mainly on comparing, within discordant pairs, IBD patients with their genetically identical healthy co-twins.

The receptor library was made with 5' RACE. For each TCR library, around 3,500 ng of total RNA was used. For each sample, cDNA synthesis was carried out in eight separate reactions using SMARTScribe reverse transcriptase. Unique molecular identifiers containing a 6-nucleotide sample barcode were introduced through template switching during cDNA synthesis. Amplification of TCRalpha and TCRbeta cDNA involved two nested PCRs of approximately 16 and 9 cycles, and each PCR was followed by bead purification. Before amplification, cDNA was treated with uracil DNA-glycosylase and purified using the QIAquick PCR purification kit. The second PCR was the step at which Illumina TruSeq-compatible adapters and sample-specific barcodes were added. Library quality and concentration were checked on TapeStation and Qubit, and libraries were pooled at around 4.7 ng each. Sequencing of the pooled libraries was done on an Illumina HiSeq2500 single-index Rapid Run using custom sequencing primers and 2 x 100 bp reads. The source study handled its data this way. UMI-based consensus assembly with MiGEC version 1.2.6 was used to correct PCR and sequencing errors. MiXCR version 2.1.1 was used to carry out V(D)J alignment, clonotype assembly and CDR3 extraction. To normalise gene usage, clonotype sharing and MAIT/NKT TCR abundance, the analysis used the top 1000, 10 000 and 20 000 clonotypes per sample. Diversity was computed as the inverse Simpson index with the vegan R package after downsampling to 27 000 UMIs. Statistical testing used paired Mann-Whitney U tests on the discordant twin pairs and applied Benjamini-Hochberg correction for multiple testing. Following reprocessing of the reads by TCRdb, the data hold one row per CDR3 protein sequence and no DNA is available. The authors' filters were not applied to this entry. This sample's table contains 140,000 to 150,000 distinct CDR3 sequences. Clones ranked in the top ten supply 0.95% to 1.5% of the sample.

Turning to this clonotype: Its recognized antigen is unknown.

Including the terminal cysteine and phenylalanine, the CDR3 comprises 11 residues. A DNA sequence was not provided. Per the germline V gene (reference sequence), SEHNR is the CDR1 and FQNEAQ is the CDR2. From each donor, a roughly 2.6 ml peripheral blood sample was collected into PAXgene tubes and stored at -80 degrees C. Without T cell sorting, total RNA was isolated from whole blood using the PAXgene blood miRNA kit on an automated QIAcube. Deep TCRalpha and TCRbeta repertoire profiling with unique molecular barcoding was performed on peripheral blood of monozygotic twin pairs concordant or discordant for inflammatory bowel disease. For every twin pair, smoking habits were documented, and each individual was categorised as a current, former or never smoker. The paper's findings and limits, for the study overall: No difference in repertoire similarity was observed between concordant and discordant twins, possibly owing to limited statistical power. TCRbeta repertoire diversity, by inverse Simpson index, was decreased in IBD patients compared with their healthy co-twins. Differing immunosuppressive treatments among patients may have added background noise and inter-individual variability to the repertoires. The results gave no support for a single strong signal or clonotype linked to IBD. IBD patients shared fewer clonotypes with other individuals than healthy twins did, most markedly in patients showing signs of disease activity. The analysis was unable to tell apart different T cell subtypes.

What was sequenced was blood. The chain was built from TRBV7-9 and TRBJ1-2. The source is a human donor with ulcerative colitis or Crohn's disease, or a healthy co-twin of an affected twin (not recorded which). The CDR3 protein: CASSPNFGYTF.